A selection of T cell receptor beta chains follows, all from one sample in a study of cytomegalovirus exposure and HLA in healthy donors. Some clones are missing from TCRdb's copy, which holds only in-frame ones; the method was immunoSEQ multiplex PCR. The sample holds 68,000 or so clones, roughly nine tenths seen once. The material sequenced was PBMCs. All receptors derive from a man aged 18 to 29 in good health and CMV-seronegative. Both conserved end residues are part of each CDR3. Each record gives: J gene, D gene, clone size, V gene, CDR3 DNA, CDR3 protein. A D gene is named only where the DNA matches it firmly. The listing skips clone size in some rows; elsewhere it reads once, few, many or a size class.

>TRBJ2-7|TRBD2|once|TRBV28
TGTGCCAGCAGGACTAGCGGAACCTACGAGCAGTACTTC
CASRTSGTYEQYF
>TRBJ2-7|TRBD1|NA|TRBV25-1
TGTGCCAGCAGTCTTTCTGGACAGGGTTCCTACGAGCAGTACTTC
CASSLSGQGSYEQYF
>TRBJ2-7|NA|NA|TRBV15
TGTGCCACCAGCAGAGATTATGGGAGGATCATAGGGGAGCAGTACTTC
CATSRDYGRIIGEQYF
>TRBJ2-7|TRBD2|once|TRBV5-1
TGCGCCAGCAGCCTTAGCGGGACTCTCATCGAGCAGTACTTC
CASSLSGTLIEQYF
>TRBJ2-7|NA|once|TRBV7-2
TGTGCCAGCAGCTATACCGAATGGGGCGAATCCTACGAGCAGTACTTC
CASSYTEWGESYEQYF
>TRBJ1-2|TRBD1|few|TRBV19
TGTGCCAGTAGTATCGGGACAGTGCCGCGCTACACCTTC
CASSIGTVPRYTF
>TRBJ2-7|TRBD1|NA|TRBV10-3
TGTGCCATCAGTGAGGGGACAGGGTTAGGCGAGCAGTACTTC
CAISEGTGLGEQYF
>TRBJ2-1|TRBD2|NA|TRBV5-5
TGTGCCAGCAGCGCAACTAGCGGGGCCTACAATGAGCAGTTCTTC
CASSATSGAYNEQFF
>TRBJ2-1|NA|NA|TRBV9
TGTGCCAGCAGCGTATTCTACAGCTCCTACAATGAGCAGTTCTTC
CASSVFYSSYNEQFF
>TRBJ2-3|NA|NA|TRBV28
TGTGCCAGCCTTACGCGGGCTCGGGGAGATACGCAGTATTTT
CASLTRARGDTQYF
>TRBJ1-1|NA|once|TRBV4-3
TGCGCCAGCAGCCAAGGACTAGACGCCACTGAAGCTTTCTTT
CASSQGLDATEAFF
>TRBJ2-2|TRBD2|once|TRBV2
TGTGCCAGCAGAATTAGCGGGGGTGGGACCGGGGAGCTGTTTTTT
CASRISGGGTGELFF
>TRBJ1-1|TRBD1|NA|TRBV4-3
TGCGCCAGCAGCCCCCGGGGGACAGCCATGAGTGGAGCTTTCTTT
CASSPRGTAMSGAFF
>TRBJ2-1|TRBD1|NA|TRBV28
TGTGCCAGCAGTAAAACCGGGACAGGGCCCTACAATGAGCAGTTCTTC
CASSKTGTGPYNEQFF
>TRBJ2-1|NA|NA|TRBV28
TGTGCCAGCAGCCCCCGTGGTAGCGGTTCCTACAATGAGCAGTTCTTC
CASSPRGSGSYNEQFF
>TRBJ2-2|TRBD2|NA|TRBV4-3
TGCGCCAGTAGACTAGCGTCGAACACCGGGGAGCTGTTTTTT
CASRLASNTGELFF
>TRBJ2-1|TRBD2|NA|TRBV19
TGTGCCAGTAGGCGACTAGCGGGAAACTATGAGCAGTTCTTC
CASRRLAGNYEQFF
>TRBJ1-2|NA|NA|TRBV21-1
TGTGCCAGCAGCAAAAATTGGTCCGGACTGAGGGGCTACACCTTC
CASSKNWSGLRGYTF
>TRBJ2-5|TRBD2|NA|TRBV30
TGTGCCTGCCCGGGAGGGGCGAACCAAGAGACCCAGTACTTC
CACPGGANQETQYF
>TRBJ2-7|TRBD2|NA|TRBV19
TGTGCCAGTGGGGGGGACCTTGAGGGCGAGCAGTACTTC
CASGGDLEGEQYF
>TRBJ2-5|NA|NA|TRBV28
TGTGCCAGCAGTTTGAACCAGCGAGAGACCCAGTACTTC
CASSLNQRETQYF
>TRBJ2-2|NA|NA|TRBV6-5
TGTGCCAGCAGTTACGATACAGCCGGGGAGCTGTTTTTT
CASSYDTAGELFF
>TRBJ2-7|NA|NA|TRBV28
TGTGCCAGCAGACTATCCTCCTACGAGCAGTACTTC
CASRLSSYEQYF
>TRBJ2-2|TRBD2|NA|TRBV28
TGTGCCAGCAGTAGGCTAGCGGGAGGATACACCGGGGAGCTGTTTTTT
CASSRLAGGYTGELFF
>TRBJ2-5|NA|NA|TRBV30
TGTGCCTGGAGTCCCGGTCGCGGCCGCCAGTACTTC
CAWSPGRGRQYF
>TRBJ2-3|TRBD1|NA|TRBV5-6
TGTGCCAGCAGCTTTGGACAGGGGGCAGATACGCAGTATTTT
CASSFGQGADTQYF
>TRBJ1-2|TRBD1|NA|TRBV5-1
TGCGCCAGCAGCTCAGGACAGGGGGAATATGGCTACACCTTC
CASSSGQGEYGYTF
>TRBJ2-2|NA|NA|TRBV19
TGTGCCACTCAGGGCCGGACCGGGGAGCTGTTTTTT
CATQGRTGELFF
>TRBJ2-5|NA|few|TRBV19
TGTGCCAGTAGTTTAAAGAGTGGAGAGACCCAGTACTTC
CASSLKSGETQYF
>TRBJ1-4|TRBD1|NA|TRBV7-6
TGTGCCAGCAGCACTAGACGGGACAGCACCATTAATGAAAAACTGTTTTTT
CASSTRRDSTINEKLFF
>TRBJ1-1|NA|NA|TRBV4-1
TGCGCCAGCAGCCAAGACACGACTTCGAACACTGAAGCTTTCTTT
CASSQDTTSNTEAFF
>TRBJ1-1|NA|NA|TRBV7-3
TGTGCCAGCAGCCCGGAGGCAGTCGAGTACACTGAAGCTTTCTTT
CASSPEAVEYTEAFF
>TRBJ1-1|NA|NA|TRBV5-4
TGTGCCAGCAGCTTGGTAGAGAGGAACACTGAAGCTTTCTTT
CASSLVERNTEAFF
>TRBJ2-7|TRBD2|many|TRBV19
TGTGCCAGTAGTCTTGTAGCGGGAGGGCCCTACGAGCAGTACTTC
CASSLVAGGPYEQYF
>TRBJ1-4|NA|once|TRBV5-1
TGCGCCAGCAGCTTGGGGCCCACTAATGAAAAACTGTTTTTT
CASSLGPTNEKLFF
>TRBJ1-1|NA|NA|TRBV28
TGTGCCAGCACCTTGGGAGAGATGAACACTGAAGCTTTCTTT
CASTLGEMNTEAFF
>TRBJ2-1|TRBD1|NA|TRBV7-6
TGTGCCAGCAGCCCCCCGAACAGGGGGCGCAAAAATGAGCAGTTCTTC
CASSPPNRGRKNEQFF
>TRBJ2-7|NA|NA|TRBV2
TGTGCCAGCCGTCGGTTGAGGACAGACCTCGATCGATTGGGATGGAACTTC
CASRRLRTDLDRLGWNF
>TRBJ2-2|NA|NA|TRBV27
TGTGCCAGCAGTAACATATCCCCTTCCACCGGGGAGCTGTTTTTT
CASSNISPSTGELFF
>TRBJ2-7|NA|NA|TRBV4-3
TGCGCCAGCAGCCAAGATAGATCGGGACTTCCCTACGAGCAGTACTTC
CASSQDRSGLPYEQYF
>TRBJ2-3|NA|NA|TRBV27
TGTGCCAGCACCGTTTCATTCGGGAGAAGCACAGATACGCAGTATTTT
CASTVSFGRSTDTQYF
>TRBJ1-1|TRBD1|NA|TRBV6-5
TGTGCCAGCAGTTACTCCAGGGGGCCTACTGAAGCTTTCTTT
CASSYSRGPTEAFF
>TRBJ2-2|TRBD2|NA|TRBV10-3
TGTGCCATCAGTGATTCTGCGGGAGGTGGGGAGCTGTTTTTT
CAISDSAGGGELFF
>TRBJ2-7|NA|NA|TRBV7-2
TGTGCCAGCAGCCAACGGACGGTGCGGGGCGAGCAGTACTTC
CASSQRTVRGEQYF
>TRBJ1-4|NA|NA|TRBV27
TGTGCCAGCAGGCCGAGGATAAGGCCCGAAAAACTGTTTTTT
CASRPRIRPEKLFF
>TRBJ1-1|TRBD1|NA|TRBV5-6
TGTGCCAGCAGCTTTCGGACAGGGGCGAACACTGAAGCTTTCTTT
CASSFRTGANTEAFF
>TRBJ2-1|NA|NA|TRBV5-6
TGTGCCAGCAGCTTGGACAGGCGGGAGCAGTTCTTC
CASSLDRREQFF
>TRBJ1-4|NA|NA|TRBV5-1
TGCGCCAGCAGCTTGTCCGGGGAGGAAAAACTGTTTTTT
CASSLSGEEKLFF